Shown below are 8 T cell receptor beta chains from a single sample sequenced in a study of lymphopenia after photon versus proton radiotherapy. TCRdb's table, derived via immunoSEQ multiplex PCR, lists solely in-frame clones and lacks some. The sample includes about 37,000 clones, approximately 87% seen only once; the top ten take 2.5% to 3.5%. The sequencing used peripheral blood, collected from a patient treated with photon-based radiotherapy. Receptor source: a man aged 50 or older with gastric cancer.

There are a few counts of this clone. This sequence joins TRBV28 and TRBJ2-3; D may be TRBD2 (6 bases). Germline V gene lookup returns CDR1 MDHEN and CDR2 SYDVKM. V dropped 7 bases and J dropped 9 bases, with 17 bases sitting between them. The CDR3 extends over 13 amino acids. The chain's CDR3 is CASMTVRRGTQYF. CDR3 DNA: TGTGCCAGCATGACAGTCCGACGGGGGACGCAGTATTTT.

The CDR3 DNA is TGCGCCAGCAGCCAAGGGACCTCCGGACAGAACACTGAAGCTTTCTTT. Amino acid sequence: CASSQGTSGQNTEAFF. The chain uses TRBV4-3 and TRBJ1-1; perhaps TRBD1 as D (5 bases). The germline gives CDR1 LGHNA, CDR2 YSLEER. This CDR3 has 16 amino acids. V was pared by 1 base and J by 1 base, with 13 bases between.

The CDR3, as DNA: TGTGCCAGCAGTTACTCTCGTCAGGGGGACGCGACCCAGTACTTC. The encoded protein is CASSYSRQGDATQYF. The V and J genes are TRBV6-5 and TRBJ2-5; 7 bases are a match to TRBD1. Per germline, CDR1 MNHEY and CDR2 SVGAGI. This CDR3 comprises 15 residues. With V trimmed by 0 bases and J by 7 bases, 8 bases remained unmatched.

The rearrangement joins TRBV7-2 to TRBJ2-5; weak D call: TRBD2 (5 bases). This CDR3 region has 14 residues. V was pared by 7 bases and J by 4 bases, with 16 bases between. Germline V gene sequence: CDR1 SGHTA, CDR2 FQGNSA. The CDR3 DNA reads as TGTGCCAGCACCTCGGACTTCTTTGGAGAGACCCAGTACTTC. This translates into CASTSDFFGETQYF.

This sequence joins TRBV28 and TRBJ1-4; D may be TRBD1 (5 bases). Germline CDR1 is MDHEN and CDR2 is SYDVKM. With 5 bases removed from V and 8 bases from J, the gap between germline ends came to 12 bases. The CDR3 consists of 13 residues. For the CDR3, the DNA is TGTGCCAGCAGTACCAGGGTGGGGGAAAAACTGTTTTTT. This translates into CASSTRVGEKLFF.

The rearrangement links TRBV7-8 to TRBJ2-3; 7 positions agree with TRBD2. The CDR3 sequence is 16 residues long. Germline V gene data show CDR1 as SGHVS and CDR2 as FQNEAQ. V gave up 4 bases and J gave up 0 bases; unmatched junction bases: 7. Written as DNA, the CDR3 is TGTGCCAGCAGCTCGGCCGGGACTATTAGCACAGATACGCAGTATTTT. As protein: CASSSAGTISTDTQYF.

This clone is a singleton in its sample. The rearrangement joins TRBV15 to TRBJ2-3, with 9 bases that match TRBD2. The length of the CDR3 is 19 residues. From germline, CDR1 is LNHNV and CDR2 YYDKDF (reference sequence). V trimming: 1 base; J trimming: 4 bases; junction bases outside the gene matches: 15. CDR3 loop: CATSRVSTSGLSRADTQYF. The CDR3 DNA is TGTGCCACCAGCAGAGTTAGTACTAGCGGGCTCTCAAGGGCAGATACGCAGTATTTT. The entire variable domain, with the rest obtained from reference TRBV15 and TRBJ2-3, is as follows: DAMVIQNPRYQVTQFGKPVTLSCSQTLNHNVMYWYQQKSSQAPKLLFHYYDKDFNNEADTPDNFQSRRPNTSFCFLDIRSPGLGDTAMYLCATSRVSTSGLSRADTQYFGPGTRLTVL.

This chain connects TRBV11-2 to TRBJ2-7; TRBD2 matches at 10 bases. The V segment lost 3 bases and the J segment 4 bases; nucleotides outside the gene matches: 9. The CDR3 spans 16 residues. Germline-derived CDR1 and CDR2 are SGHAT and FQNNGV. The CDR3 protein is CASSFGLAGEGYEQYF. The CDR3 nucleotides are TGTGCCAGCAGCTTCGGGCTAGCGGGAGAGGGGTACGAGCAGTACTTC.